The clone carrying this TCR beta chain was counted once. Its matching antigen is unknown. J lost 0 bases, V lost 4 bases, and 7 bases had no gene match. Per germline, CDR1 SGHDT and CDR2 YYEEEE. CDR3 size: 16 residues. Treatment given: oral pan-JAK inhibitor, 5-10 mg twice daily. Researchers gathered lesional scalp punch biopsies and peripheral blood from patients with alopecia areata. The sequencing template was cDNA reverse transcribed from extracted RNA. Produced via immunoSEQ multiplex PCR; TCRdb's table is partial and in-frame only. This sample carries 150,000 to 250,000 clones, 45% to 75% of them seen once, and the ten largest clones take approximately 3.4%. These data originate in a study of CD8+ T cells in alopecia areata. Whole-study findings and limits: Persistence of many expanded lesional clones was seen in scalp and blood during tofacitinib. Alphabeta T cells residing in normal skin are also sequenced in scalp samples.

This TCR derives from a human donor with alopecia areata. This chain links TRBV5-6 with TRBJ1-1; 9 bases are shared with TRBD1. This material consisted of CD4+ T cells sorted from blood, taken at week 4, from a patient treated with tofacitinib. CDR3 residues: CASSAGTGKLNTEAFF. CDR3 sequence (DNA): TGTGCCAGCAGCGCCGGGACAGGGAAGTTGAACACTGAAGCTTTCTTT.